The 30 T cell receptor beta chains in this list originate from one sample, sequenced in a study of blood T cells in healthy people across ages (dated by TCRdb to 2013 to 2016). Libraries came from 5' RACE. TCRdb names Illumina HiSeq 2500 as the instrument used. A second PCR of roughly 7 to 12 cycles was performed with a sample-barcoded 5' primer and a J-beta primer mix. TCRdb trimmed public reads at Q25 via fastp, called clones via MiXCR and kept in-frame beta chains. Each CDR3 protein appears once, grouped with its most common genes and DNA. This sample gives around 900,000 distinct CDR3 sequences in total; roughly 47% of them show up just once. The ten largest make up about 21% of the sample. Sequences were obtained from blood. Receptor source: a woman aged 55-69 years in good health.

This clonotype was observed a handful of times. The V and J genes are TRBV12-3 or TRBV12-4 and TRBJ2-5, with TRBD2 identical over 10 bases. V was pared by 6 bases and J by 2 bases, with 6 bases of the junction left unmatched. CDR3 length: 15 residues. DNA of the CDR3: TGTGCCAGCAGACCGGGACTAGCGCTTCAAGAGACCCAGTACTTC. Its protein is CASRPGLALQETQYF.

This clonotype was seen only a few times. The chain uses TRBV20-1 and TRBJ2-7, with 8 bases lining up with TRBD1. Germline V lookup: CDR1 DFQATT, CDR2 SNEGSKA (reference sequence). This CDR3 has 14 amino acids. The V gene end was trimmed by 3 bases and the J gene end by 3 bases; junction bases not matched to a gene: 7. This chain's CDR3 is CSASSGTGYYEQYF. The CDR3 DNA follows: TGCAGTGCTAGTTCCGGGACAGGATACTACGAGCAGTACTTC.

V is TRBV6-2 or TRBV6-3 and J is TRBJ2-3; D is tentatively TRBD1 or TRBD2 (6 bases each). Germline V gene data show CDR1 as MNHEY and CDR2 as SVGEGT. Trimming shortened V by 7 bases and J by 5 bases, and 16 bases separated the two germline ends. CDR3 size: 14 residues. The chain's CDR3 is CASNSLGGGDTQYF. For the CDR3, the DNA is TGTGCCAGCAATTCCTTAGGGGGAGGAGATACGCAGTATTTT.

The rearrangement joins TRBV5-1 to TRBJ2-2; no definite D call. V was clipped by 6 bases and J by 1 base, with 13 bases between them. The CDR3 is made up of 15 amino acids. Germline loops: CDR1 SGHRS, CDR2 YFSETQ. CDR3 amino acids: CASKTAGLNTGELFF. The DNA for the CDR3 is TGCGCCAGCAAGACGGCTGGATTGAACACCGGGGAGCTGTTTTTT.

Here the CDR3 reads CASSFRGFQPQHF. CDR3 nucleotide sequence: TGTGCCAGCAGTTTCAGAGGATTTCAGCCCCAGCATTTT. The rearrangement joins TRBV12-3 or TRBV12-4 to TRBJ1-5, with no clear D. This CDR3 contains 13 residues. V was trimmed by 3 bases and J by 6 bases, leaving 9 bases between them.

In this sample, this clonotype turned up a few times. This chain joins TRBV12-3 or TRBV12-4 and TRBJ2-7; D gene uncertain. V gave up 3 bases and J gave up 3 bases, with 21 bases separating them. This CDR3 comprises 17 residues. The CDR3 here is CASSLMLVGNLIYEQYF. CDR3 bases: TGTGCCAGCAGTTTGATGCTCGTAGGAAATCTAATCTACGAGCAGTACTTC.

This clonotype was observed a few times. V usage is TRBV30 and J usage is TRBJ1-1; D not certain. There are 13 residues in the CDR3. CDR1 GTSNPN and CDR2 SVGIG come from the germline V gene (reference sequence). The germline V and J ends were trimmed by 0 bases and 1 base, with 6 bases remaining between them. In DNA, the CDR3 is TGTGCCTGGAGTGTACTCTCGAACACTGAAGCTTTCTTT. As protein: CAWSVLSNTEAFF.

This clonotype was counted once. The chain has TRBV15 and TRBJ2-5; 12 bases match TRBD2. The CDR3 extends over 16 amino acids. The ends lost 5 bases at V and 1 base at J; junction bases unmatched: 5. Germline-derived CDR1 and CDR2 are LNHNV and YYDKDF (reference sequence). The CDR3 loop is CATSLRTSGIQETQYF. In DNA form, the CDR3 reads TGTGCCACCAGCTTAAGGACTAGCGGGATCCAAGAGACCCAGTACTTC.

This clonotype has just a few counts. The V and J genes are TRBV7-2 and TRBJ2-1; tentatively, D is TRBD2 (6 bases). V was clipped by 5 bases and J by 4 bases, with 12 bases between them. Per germline, CDR1 SGHTA and CDR2 FQGNSA. CDR3 length equals 14 residues. This CDR3 is CASSPQTSYNEQFF. CDR3 in DNA: TGTGCCAGCAGCCCACAGACTAGTTACAATGAGCAGTTCTTC.

The chain carries TRBV14 and TRBJ2-1; the D is unclear. Per the germline V gene, CDR1 is SGHDN and CDR2 is FVKESK. The CDR3 runs 13 residues. V was pared by 0 bases and J by 5 bases, with 5 bases between. CDR3 coding DNA: TGTGCCAGCAGCCAAGATTATCACAATGAGCAGTTCTTC. As protein: CASSQDYHNEQFF.

The count of this clonotype is one. The chain combines TRBV7-9 with TRBJ1-4, with TRBD1 identical over 8 bases. The germline V gene encodes CDR1 SEHNR and CDR2 FQNEAQ (reference sequence). The ends lost 5 bases at V and 7 bases at J; junction bases unmatched: 12. The CDR3 is 16 amino acids. CDR3 protein: CASSPAGGAIFEKLFF. DNA of the CDR3: TGTGCCAGCAGCCCGGCAGGGGGCGCGATTTTTGAAAAACTGTTTTTT. Full variable domain (outside the CDR3, taken from reference TRBV7-9 and TRBJ1-4): DTGVSQNPRHKITKRGQNVTFRCDPISEHNRLYWYRQTLGQGPEFLTYFQNEAQLEKSRLLSDRFSAERPKGSFSTLEIQRTEQGDSAMYLCASSPAGGAIFEKLFFGSGTQLSVL.

The V call is TRBV10-3, the J call TRBJ2-7; tentative D call: TRBD1 (5 bases). CDR3 size: 13 residues. The germline V and J ends were trimmed by 7 bases and 5 bases, with 15 bases remaining between them. Germline V CDR1 and CDR2: ENHRY, SYGVKD. The CDR3 DNA is TGTGCCATCAAAGCGCAGGGCCCCAACGAGCAGTACTTC. It encodes CAIKAQGPNEQYF.

Comment on this clonotype: This may stem from a read error, because a much larger clone lies one nucleotide away. The rearrangement links TRBV28 to TRBJ2-7; the match to TRBD2 covers 8 bases. In germline, CDR1 is MDHEN, CDR2 SYDVKM. V gave up 6 bases and J gave up 4 bases; unmatched junction bases: 8. CDR3 length: 14 amino acids. CDR3 region: CASRKAGGPYEQYF. The CDR3 coding sequence is TGTGCCAGCAGAAAGGCGGGAGGCCCTTACGAGCAGTACTTC.

The count of this clonotype is one. CDR3 nucleotide sequence: TGCGCCAGCAGCCCCATTATGGGGGAGGGAAGCTCCTACAATGAGCAGTACTTC. It codes for CASSPIMGEGSSYNEQYF. The V call is TRBV5-1, the J call TRBJ2-1; 7 bases match TRBD2. Gene TRBJ2-7 matches the end of the DNA better, so the J call may be wrong. The CDR3 spans 18 residues. The germline CDR1 and CDR2 sequences are SGHRS and YFSETQ.

V usage is TRBV20-1 and J usage is TRBJ2-7; D gene ambiguous. Trimming took 8 bases from V and 1 from J, leaving 9 bases between them. The CDR3 totals 11 residues. From germline, CDR1 is DFQATT and CDR2 SNEGSKA (reference sequence). The DNA for the CDR3 is TGCAGTTACCTAGTGTCCTACGAGCAGTACTTC. Translating it yields CSYLVSYEQYF.

This sequence joins TRBV4-1 and TRBJ1-2; D remains ambiguous. The V gene's germline CDR1 is MGHRA and CDR2 YSYEKL. The CDR3 is 13 residues long. V lost 4 bases and J 3 bases, leaving 9 bases between the germline ends. For the CDR3, the DNA is TGCGCCAGCAGCCCCGACCTGCACTATGGCTACACCTTC. Translation: CASSPDLHYGYTF.

The rearrangement links TRBV20-1 to TRBJ2-1; 10 bases align to TRBD2. Germline CDR1 and CDR2: DFQATT and SNEGSKA (reference sequence). The CDR3 spans 16 residues. The junction had 5 bases not matched to a gene; V was cut back by 3 bases and J by 0 bases. This CDR3 reads CSASHSGRSSYNEQFF. CDR3 DNA: TGCAGTGCTAGCCATAGCGGGAGGAGCTCCTACAATGAGCAGTTCTTC.

This clonotype has a single count. This chain connects TRBV30 to TRBJ1-2, with D unresolved. The V gene's germline CDR1 is GTSNPN and CDR2 SVGIG (reference sequence). The germline V and J ends were trimmed by 0 bases and 3 bases, with 5 bases remaining between them. The CDR3 spans 12 residues. The CDR3, as DNA: TGTGCCTGGAGTGTGACTCACTATGGCTACACCTTC. This gives the protein CAWSVTHYGYTF.

This rearrangement joins TRBV4-3 to TRBJ2-1; maybe TRBD2 (6 bases). The CDR3 sequence is 13 residues long. The V and J ends lost 4 bases and 8 bases respectively, with 12 bases between them. Germline CDR1 LGHNA, CDR2 YSLEER. The CDR3 loop is CASSLERRDEQFF. DNA of the CDR3: TGCGCCAGCAGCCTTGAACGGAGGGATGAGCAGTTCTTC.

The V gene is TRBV11-2, the J gene TRBJ2-5; a possible D gene is TRBD2 (6 bases). The J call may be mistaken, given a closer DNA end match to TRBJ2-7. The CDR3 length is 15 residues. Germline V gives CDR1 SGHAT, CDR2 FQNNGV. The CDR3 spells CASSQHRGLQYEQYF. CDR3 DNA: TGTGCCAGCAGCCAACACCGGGGACTCCAGTACGAGCAGTACTTC.

The rearrangement uses TRBV14 and TRBJ2-5; TRBD1 aligns across 7 bases. CDR1 SGHDN and CDR2 FVKESK come from the germline V gene. This CDR3 is 16 amino acids long. V lost 2 bases and J lost 2; bases outside the gene matches: 8. The CDR3 nucleotides are TGTGCCAGCAGCCAACTAACAGGGGATGGGCAAGAGACCCAGTACTTC. This translates into CASSQLTGDGQETQYF.

This clonotype was observed a few times. The V gene is TRBV11-2, the J gene TRBJ2-2, with D perhaps given as TRBD1 or TRBD2 (6 bases each). Germline loops: CDR1 SGHAT, CDR2 FQNNGV. The CDR3 totals 21 residues. The V end lost 2 bases, the J end lost 5 bases, and 30 bases lay between the germline ends. For the CDR3, the DNA is TGTGCCAGCAGCTTAAGGTACCCCTCGGGGGCGCAGGGCAAGAGGACCGGGGAGCTGTTTTTT. This gives the protein CASSLRYPSGAQGKRTGELFF.

The V call is TRBV5-6, the J call TRBJ2-5; D is ambiguous. The length of the CDR3 is 13 residues. Germline lookup yields CDR1 SGHDT and CDR2 YYEEEE. V lost 2 bases and J 5 bases, leaving 10 bases between the germline ends. In nucleotides, the CDR3 is TGTGCCAGCAGCTTAGAGTTGGGTGAGACCCAGTACTTC. This codes for CASSLELGETQYF.

V and J are TRBV9 and TRBJ2-1; 7 nucleotides align to TRBD1. The DNA end favors TRBJ2-7, so the J call may be wrong. This CDR3 has 14 residues. The germline V gene has CDR1 SGDLS and CDR2 YYNGEE. CDR3: CASSPGGKGYEQYF. CDR3 DNA sequence: TGTGCCAGCAGCCCAGGGGGAAAGGGCTACGAGCAGTACTTC.

The chain carries TRBV28 and TRBJ2-1; D is uncertain. Germline-derived CDR1 and CDR2 are MDHEN and SYDVKM. The V and J ends lost 7 bases and 4 bases respectively, with 11 bases between them. This CDR3 is built from 13 residues. DNA for the CDR3: TGTGCCAGCAAACTCACATTGTACAATGAGCAGTTCTTC. Translating gives CASKLTLYNEQFF.

The J gene is TRBJ2-1, the V gene TRBV20-1; 8 positions match TRBD2. This CDR3 has 16 residues. Germline V gives CDR1 DFQATT, CDR2 SNEGSKA (reference sequence). The V and J ends lost 4 bases and 6 bases, in that order; junction bases with no gene match: 14. CDR3 amino acids: CSATEINSGMRNEQFF. CDR3 sequence (DNA): TGCAGTGCTACCGAAATCAATAGCGGGATGCGCAATGAGCAGTTCTTC.

The V and J genes are TRBV6-5 and TRBJ1-5; TRBD1 agrees at 10 bases. CDR3 length: 14 amino acids. V lost 6 bases, J lost 6 bases, and 5 bases stayed unmatched. The germline gives CDR1 MNHEY, CDR2 SVGAGI. Written as DNA, the CDR3 is TGTGCCAGCAGACGAGGACAGGGGGGTCAGCCCCAGCATTTT. It specifies CASRRGQGGQPQHF.

This clonotype was recorded at least ten times. The chain uses TRBV20-1 and TRBJ2-1; possibly TRBD2 for D (5 bases). Germline CDR1 reads DFQATT; CDR2 reads SNEGSKA (reference sequence). Trimming stripped 4 bases from V and 3 bases from J, with 13 bases between. The CDR3 is made up of 14 amino acids. CDR3 loop: CSAITSFGYNEQFF. CDR3 nucleotide sequence: TGCAGTGCTATTACTAGTTTTGGCTACAATGAGCAGTTCTTC.

This clonotype was detected only a few times. The chain recombines TRBV27 with TRBJ2-3; 9 bases line up with TRBD1. The germline CDR1 and CDR2 sequences are MNHEY and SMNVEV (reference sequence). The CDR3 has 16 amino acids. J lost 5 bases, V lost 6 bases, and 12 bases had no gene match. CDR3 nucleotide sequence: TGTGCCAGCAGGCCCCGGACAGGGGAATGGATAGATACGCAGTATTTT. It translates to CASRPRTGEWIDTQYF.

Turning to this clonotype: At one end the junction does not follow the germline gene, possibly because of a read error. This chain uses TRBV20-1 with TRBJ2-5, with 10 bases lining up with TRBD2. CDR3 size: 13 residues. Germline V gives CDR1 DFQATT, CDR2 SNEGSKA (reference sequence). The CDR3 DNA follows: TGCAGTGCCAGAGCGGGAGGGAACAATGAGCAGTACTTC. Protein sequence: CSARAGGNNEQYF.